This T cell receptor beta chain emerged from a study of cytotoxic CD8 clonotypes in ibrutinib-treated CLL. Notes on this clone: Antigen specificity is unknown.

Targeted sequencing depth ranged from 1 in 200,000 to 1 in 1 million T cells. The method was immunoSEQ multiplex PCR; TCRdb's version includes in-frame clones alone and lacks a portion of them. The sample has about 160,000 clones, nearly 90% seen once. Study conclusions and caveats: Public clonotypes showed up rarely, and on treatment they shrank or held steady.

The sequence was collected from a human donor with chronic lymphocytic leukemia. The sample in question was PBMCs, obtained at disease progression, from a patient treated with ibrutinib.

Here the CDR3 reads CASSLASGSVSYEQYF. The CDR3 DNA follows: TGTGCCAGCAGCTTGGCTAGCGGGAGTGTCTCCTACGAGCAGTACTTC. The chain couples TRBV5-4 to TRBJ2-7, with 10 bases that match TRBD2. In germline, CDR1 is SGHNT, CDR2 YYREEE (reference sequence). The CDR3 extends over 16 amino acids. The ends lost 0 bases at V and 0 bases at J; junction bases unmatched: 3.